This is a list of T cell receptor beta chains from one sample in a study of OX40 agonist ivuxolimab in advanced cancers. The repertoire was sequenced with immunoSEQ multiplex PCR; TCRdb's copy has only in-frame clones and lacks some. The data hold 45,000 or so clones, with 80% to 90% observed a single time. The sequenced sample was CD4+ or CD8+ T cells sorted from blood, obtained in a trial of the OX40 agonist ivuxolimab. The receptors here all came from an adult with an advanced solid tumor such as melanoma, head and neck, liver or kidney cancer. Each CDR3 is given with its conserved first and last residue. D genes are given only for firm matches. The size field is filled for only some rows; it gives once, few, many or a size class.

len	v_gene	j_gene	abundance	d_gene	CDR3aa	CDR3nt
15	TRBV18	TRBJ2-5	NA	NA	CASSPQGTYQETQYF	TGTGCCAGCTCACCACAGGGAACGTACCAAGAGACCCAGTACTTC
14	TRBV9	TRBJ1-1	NA	NA	CASSVGIGGTEAFF	TGTGCCAGCAGCGTAGGCATCGGGGGGACTGAAGCTTTCTTT
16	TRBV7-9	TRBJ2-3	NA	NA	CASSAASRPSTDTQYF	TGTGCCAGCAGCGCCGCGTCACGTCCAAGCACAGATACGCAGTATTTT
14	TRBV4-1	TRBJ2-1	NA	NA	CASSQEGALDEQFF	TGCGCCAGCAGCCAAGAAGGGGCCCTAGATGAGCAGTTCTTC
16	TRBV9	TRBJ1-6	NA	TRBD1	CASSVDGHRGRSPLHF	TGTGCCAGCAGCGTGGATGGGCACAGGGGGCGATCACCCCTCCACTTT
14	TRBV11-2	TRBJ2-7	NA	TRBD1	CASSLQGVNNEQYF	TGTGCCAGCAGCTTACAGGGGGTTAACAACGAGCAGTACTTC
15	TRBV5-6	TRBJ1-4	once	NA	CASTLLGQNNEKLFF	TGTGCCAGCACCCTCCTCGGACAGAATAATGAAAAACTGTTTTTT
11	TRBV27	TRBJ1-6	NA	NA	CASRGNSPLHF	TGTGCCAGCAGGGGAAATTCACCCCTCCACTTT
15	TRBV28	TRBJ2-1	NA	NA	CASSSSFPSYNEQFF	TGTGCCAGCAGTTCAAGTTTCCCCTCTTACAATGAGCAGTTCTTC
14	TRBV7-9	TRBJ1-1	NA	NA	CASSLSGDYTEAFF	TGTGCCAGCAGCTTATCGGGAGACTACACTGAAGCTTTCTTT
16	TRBV5-8	TRBJ1-4	NA	NA	CASSKLQGSTNEKLFF	TGTGCCAGCAGCAAACTTCAGGGATCAACTAATGAAAAACTGTTTTTT
15	TRBV7-2	TRBJ2-7	NA	TRBD2	CASSLGAGGSYEQYF	TGTGCCAGCAGCTTAGGAGCGGGAGGTTCCTACGAGCAGTACTTC
15	TRBV6-6	TRBJ1-4	NA	TRBD1	CASSSGGQANEKLFF	TGTGCCAGCAGTTCCGGGGGACAGGCTAATGAAAAACTGTTTTTT
14	TRBV5-1	TRBJ2-5	NA	TRBD1	CASSSGTAQETQYF	TGCGCCAGCAGCTCTGGGACAGCCCAAGAGACCCAGTACTTC
17	TRBV18	TRBJ1-1	few	NA	CASSPRFRGGLNTEAFF	TGTGCCAGCTCACCACGCTTCAGGGGCGGTCTGAACACTGAAGCTTTCTTT
13	TRBV4-1	TRBJ1-2	few	TRBD1	CASSIGGGEGYTF	TGCGCCAGCAGCATAGGGGGCGGTGAGGGCTACACCTTC
13	TRBV5-8	TRBJ1-5	NA	TRBD1	CASSRDRDQPQHF	TGTGCCAGCAGCCGGGACAGGGATCAGCCCCAGCATTTT
14	TRBV11-2	TRBJ2-1	NA	TRBD1	CASRTGVGWNEQFF	TGTGCCAGCAGGACAGGGGTTGGATGGAATGAGCAGTTCTTC
14	TRBV2	TRBJ1-4	NA	NA	CASTRQATNEKLFF	TGTGCCAGCACCCGACAAGCAACTAATGAAAAACTGTTTTTT
19	TRBV18	TRBJ1-2	NA	NA	CASSRYSRQQSGSNYGYTF	TGTGCCAGCTCACGATATTCCCGGCAGCAGTCCGGTTCTAACTATGGCTACACCTTC
15	TRBV7-2	TRBJ2-7	NA	NA	CASSLVAREGYEQYF	TGTGCCAGCAGCTTAGTCGCCAGGGAAGGCTACGAGCAGTACTTC
11	TRBV6-5	TRBJ2-7	once	NA	CATTGGYEQYF	TGTGCCACCACAGGAGGCTACGAGCAGTACTTC
15	TRBV2	TRBJ2-7	once	TRBD1	CASRVGTALGHEQYF	TGTGCCAGCAGAGTTGGGACAGCCCTTGGCCACGAGCAGTACTTC
15	TRBV7-8	TRBJ2-2	once	NA	CASSPPTGVTGELFF	TGTGCCAGCAGCCCCCCGACAGGTGTCACCGGGGAGCTGTTTTTT
15	TRBV27	TRBJ2-2	NA	TRBD2	CASSMRGGDTGELFF	TGTGCCAGCTCTATGCGGGGGGGGGACACCGGGGAGCTGTTTTTT
14	TRBV14	TRBJ2-7	NA	NA	CASSVRAWTAEQYF	TGTGCCAGCAGCGTAAGGGCCTGGACAGCCGAGCAGTACTTC
16	TRBV7-8	TRBJ2-1	NA	NA	CASSISPRSSYNEQFF	TGTGCCAGCAGCATTAGTCCCCGCAGCTCCTACAATGAGCAGTTCTTC
13	TRBV14	TRBJ2-5	medium-sized	NA	CASSQDRLGPGYF	TGTGCCAGCAGCCAAGATCGATTAGGACCCGGTTACTTC
14	TRBV10-1	TRBJ1-1	once	NA	CASSERGGGTEAFF	TGCGCCAGCAGTGAGAGGGGAGGCGGCACTGAAGCTTTCTTT
11	TRBV6-6	TRBJ1-1	NA	NA	CASSSRVEAFF	TGTGCCAGCAGTTCAAGAGTGGAAGCTTTCTTT
14	TRBV6-1	TRBJ2-7	NA	NA	CASSEDRTSNEQYF	TGTGCCAGCAGTGAAGATAGGACTTCCAACGAGCAGTACTTC
16	TRBV5-1	TRBJ2-2	NA	TRBD2	CASSLLTSGGAGELFF	TGCGCCAGCAGCTTGCTCACTAGCGGGGGGGCCGGGGAGCTGTTTTTT
15	TRBV7-9	TRBJ2-1	NA	NA	CASSPRGAGKNEQFF	TGTGCCAGCAGCCCCAGGGGGGCAGGGAAAAATGAGCAGTTCTTC
14	TRBV11-3	TRBJ2-1	NA	NA	CASSAANMADEQFF	TGTGCCAGCAGCGCTGCGAATATGGCGGATGAGCAGTTCTTC
16	TRBV19	TRBJ2-2	NA	NA	CASSISGGRTTGELFF	TGTGCCAGTAGTATATCAGGGGGGCGCACCACCGGGGAGCTGTTTTTT
13	TRBV7-9	TRBJ2-5	NA	NA	CASSLGSYSEQYF	TGTGCCAGCAGCTTAGGGTCTTATTCGGAGCAGTACTTC
13	TRBV19	TRBJ1-5	few	TRBD1	CASSTQGGQPQHF	TGTGCCAGTAGCACCCAAGGGGGCCAGCCCCAGCATTTT
13	TRBV7-3	TRBJ1-4	NA	NA	CASSEGGGEKLFF	TGTGCCAGCAGCGAGGGCGGGGGTGAAAAACTGTTTTTT
16	TRBV14	TRBJ2-7	NA	TRBD1	CASSRMGTVPTYEQYF	TGTGCCAGCAGCCGAATGGGGACAGTGCCAACCTACGAGCAGTACTTC
13	TRBV6-5	TRBJ1-4	NA	NA	CASSSRFTAQLFF	TGTGCCAGCAGTTCCCGATTTACAGCTCAGCTGTTTTTT
13	TRBV6-1	TRBJ2-1	NA	TRBD2	CATRRAGENEQFF	TGTGCCACTCGGCGAGCGGGAGAAAATGAGCAGTTCTTC
14	TRBV6-1	TRBJ2-5	NA	TRBD2	CASSEWGGRETQYF	TGTGCCAGCAGTGAATGGGGCGGGAGAGAGACCCAGTACTTC
14	TRBV2	TRBJ2-1	few	NA	CASNGGLSYNEQFF	TGTGCCAGCAACGGGGGGCTGTCCTACAATGAGCAGTTCTTC
14	TRBV6-5	TRBJ1-2	NA	TRBD1	CASTLWTGEDGYTF	TGTGCCAGCACCCTCTGGACAGGGGAGGACGGCTACACCTTC
14	TRBV7-3	TRBJ1-1	once	NA	CASSLLAGSTEAFF	TGTGCCAGCAGCTTATTGGCAGGGTCCACTGAAGCTTTCTTT
17	TRBV14	TRBJ2-7	NA	NA	CASSQDPAGGGSVEQYF	TGTGCCAGCAGCCAAGATCCGGCAGGGGGGGGCTCGGTGGAGCAGTACTTC
12	TRBV5-4	TRBJ1-4	once	NA	CASSLKGEKLFF	TGTGCCAGCAGCTTGAAAGGAGAAAAACTGTTTTTT
16	TRBV5-1	TRBJ1-5	NA	TRBD1	CASSLGDRDSNQPQHF	TGCGCCAGCAGCTTGGGGGACAGGGATAGCAATCAGCCCCAGCATTTT
15	TRBV19	TRBJ2-7	NA	TRBD1	CAITPGTGSDYEQYF	TGTGCCATCACGCCCGGGACAGGGAGTGACTACGAGCAGTACTTC